The rows below give T cell receptor beta chains drawn from one sample of a study of cytomegalovirus exposure and HLA in healthy donors. Sequencing was performed with immunoSEQ multiplex PCR; in TCRdb, only in-frame clones are kept and a portion is missing. This table holds fewer than 200,000 clones, less than 80% found once. Specimen: PBMCs. The receptors here all came from a woman in her 40s in good health and CMV-seronegative. Each CDR3 is given with its conserved first and last residue. The order of the fields is V gene, J gene, CDR3 protein.

V: TRBV5-4; J: TRBJ1-2; CDR3: CASSRDSSGYTF
V: TRBV28; J: TRBJ2-5; CDR3: CASSLSTSGGETQYF
V: TRBV5-1; J: TRBJ2-5; CDR3: CASSVTGQETQYF
V: TRBV28; J: TRBJ2-3; CDR3: CASSPGQGYGDTQYF
V: TRBV4-1; J: TRBJ1-4; CDR3: CASSQGFSTGGEKLFF
V: TRBV5-1; J: TRBJ2-5; CDR3: CASRRQGARETPYF
V: TRBV7-8; J: TRBJ1-5; CDR3: CASSPHPIDRANQPQHF
V: TRBV29-1; J: TRBJ1-2; CDR3: CSVGRSRTGRGNYGYTF
V: TRBV11-3; J: TRBJ2-1; CDR3: CASSLAGASGRNEQFF
V: TRBV7-2; J: TRBJ1-2; CDR3: CASSSGQGDYGYTF